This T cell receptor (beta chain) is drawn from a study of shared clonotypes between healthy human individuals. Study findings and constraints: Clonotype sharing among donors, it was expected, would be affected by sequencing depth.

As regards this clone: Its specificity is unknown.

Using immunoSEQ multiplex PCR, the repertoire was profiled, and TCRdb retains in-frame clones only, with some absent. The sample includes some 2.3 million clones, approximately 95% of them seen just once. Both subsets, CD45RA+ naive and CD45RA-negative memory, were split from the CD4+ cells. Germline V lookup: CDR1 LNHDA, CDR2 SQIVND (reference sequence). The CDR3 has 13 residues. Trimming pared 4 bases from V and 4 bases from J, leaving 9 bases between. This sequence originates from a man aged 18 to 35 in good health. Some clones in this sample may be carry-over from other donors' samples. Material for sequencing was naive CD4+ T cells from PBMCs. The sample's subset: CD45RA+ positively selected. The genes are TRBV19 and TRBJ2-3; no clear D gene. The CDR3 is CASSTDLSDTQYF. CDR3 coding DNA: TGTGCCAGTAGTACCGACCTGTCAGATACGCAGTATTTT.